This T cell receptor beta chain was observed in a study of blood T cell repertoires in COVID-19. At the level of the study: Researchers got acute and convalescent COVID-19 samples from the United States, Italy and Spain. Sample material is recorded as cDNA or gDNA derived from T cells, B-cell-depleted T cells, or PBMCs.

In the authors' workflow: Estimates of nucleated cell counts were drawn from the amplification of reference gene primers. TCRdb keeps only in-frame clones here, not all; method: immunoSEQ multiplex PCR. D and trimming come from the DNA, and the V and J calls and clone size come from that table. The sample holds around 190,000 clones, 75% to 85% seen once. Germline V gives CDR1 WSHSY, CDR2 SAAADI. There are 14 residues in the CDR3. The J segment lost 8 bases and the V segment lost 8 bases, leaving 8 bases of the junction unmatched. The chain recombines TRBV10-2 with TRBJ1-4; 10 bases fit TRBD1. Source material: peripheral blood. This TCR derives from a human donor in a cohort sampled during active COVID-19. The CDR3 spells CASRKTGGLEKLFF. Written as DNA, the CDR3 is TGCGCCAGCCGGAAGACAGGGGGCTTGGAAAAACTGTTTTTT.